This T cell receptor (beta chain) was captured by sequencing in a study of cytomegalovirus exposure and HLA in healthy donors. Both 60 Vbeta primers and 13 Jbeta primers went into the PCR. Using immunoSEQ multiplex PCR, the repertoire was profiled, and TCRdb retains in-frame clones only, with some absent. The sample records 80,000 or so clones, about 9.4% being singletons. Per the germline V gene, CDR1 is SGHTA and CDR2 is FQGNSA. CDR3 length: 15 residues. The junction had 7 bases not matched to a gene; V was cut back by 1 base and J by 7 bases. This clone was detected a few times. The V gene is TRBV7-2, the J gene TRBJ1-1, with 9 bases matching TRBD1. The sequencing sample was made of PBMCs. The TCR comes from a man aged 55 to 70 in good health and CMV-seropositive. CDR3 sequence (DNA): TGTGCCAGCAGCTTAGTCGCGGACAGGGGCCGTGAAGCTTTCTTT. Protein sequence: CASSLVADRGREAFF.